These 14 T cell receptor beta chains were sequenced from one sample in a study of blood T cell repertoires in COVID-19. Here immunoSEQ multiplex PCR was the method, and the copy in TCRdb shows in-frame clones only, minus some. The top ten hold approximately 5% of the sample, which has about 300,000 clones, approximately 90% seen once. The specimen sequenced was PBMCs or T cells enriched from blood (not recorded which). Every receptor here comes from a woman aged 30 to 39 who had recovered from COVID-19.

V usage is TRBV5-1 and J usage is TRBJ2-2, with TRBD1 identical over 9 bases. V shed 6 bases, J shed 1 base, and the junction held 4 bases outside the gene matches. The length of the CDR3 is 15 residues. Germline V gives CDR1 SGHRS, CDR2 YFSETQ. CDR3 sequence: CASNRDRVNTGELFF. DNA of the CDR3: TGCGCCAGCAACCGGGACAGGGTGAACACCGGGGAGCTGTTTTTT.

The CDR3 loop is CASSPGLAGANTDTQYF. The CDR3 nucleotides read TGTGCCAGCAGCCCCGGACTAGCGGGGGCCAATACAGATACGCAGTATTTT. The V gene is TRBV4-2, the J gene TRBJ2-3; 13 bases fit TRBD2. The CDR3 loop spans 17 amino acids. V shed 4 bases, J shed 3 bases, and the junction held 7 bases outside the gene matches. CDR1 and CDR2 from the germline V gene are LGHNA and YNFKEQ.

In DNA, the CDR3 is TGTGCCACCAGCAGAGGTGGCGGAGGGGGCTACACCTTC. Translating gives CATSRGGGGGYTF. This chain links TRBV15 with TRBJ1-2; D ambiguous. This CDR3 comprises 13 residues. Germline V gene data show CDR1 as LNHNV and CDR2 as YYDKDF (reference sequence). The V and J ends lost 1 base and 8 bases respectively, with 11 bases between them.

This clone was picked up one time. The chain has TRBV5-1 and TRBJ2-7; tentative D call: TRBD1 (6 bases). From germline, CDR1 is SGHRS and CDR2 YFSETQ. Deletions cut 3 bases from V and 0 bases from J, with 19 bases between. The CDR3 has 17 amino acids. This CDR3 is CASSSVPRGRSSYEQYF. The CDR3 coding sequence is TGCGCCAGCAGCTCGGTCCCCAGGGGCCGGAGCTCCTACGAGCAGTACTTC.

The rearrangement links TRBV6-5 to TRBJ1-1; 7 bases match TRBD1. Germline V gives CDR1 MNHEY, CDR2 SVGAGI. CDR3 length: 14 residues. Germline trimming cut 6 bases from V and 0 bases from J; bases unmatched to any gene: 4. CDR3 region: CASSPDRVNTEAFF. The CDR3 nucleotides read TGTGCCAGCAGCCCCGACAGGGTGAACACTGAAGCTTTCTTT.

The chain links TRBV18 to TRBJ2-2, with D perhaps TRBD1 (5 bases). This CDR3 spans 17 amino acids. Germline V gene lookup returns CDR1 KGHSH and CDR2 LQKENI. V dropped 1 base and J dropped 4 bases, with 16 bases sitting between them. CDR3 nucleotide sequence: TGTGCCAGCTCACCACGATTTGCAGGGCCGGGCACCGGGGAGCTGTTTTTT. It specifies CASSPRFAGPGTGELFF.

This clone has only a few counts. CDR3: CASSTSGAHEQYF. CDR3 coding DNA: TGTGCCAGCAGCACTAGCGGGGCGCACGAGCAGTACTTC. This chain joins TRBV6-2 or TRBV6-3 and TRBJ2-7; 10 nucleotides agree with TRBD2. V lost 6 bases, J lost 5 bases, and 4 bases stayed unmatched. Germline assignment: CDR1 MNHEY and CDR2 SVGEGT. This CDR3 region has 13 residues.

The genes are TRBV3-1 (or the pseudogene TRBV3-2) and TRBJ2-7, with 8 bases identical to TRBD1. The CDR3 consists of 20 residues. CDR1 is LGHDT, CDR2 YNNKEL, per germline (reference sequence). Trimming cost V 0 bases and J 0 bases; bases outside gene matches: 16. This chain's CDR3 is CASSQDPWGTGRPFSYEQYF. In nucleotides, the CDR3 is TGTGCCAGCAGCCAAGATCCCTGGGGGACAGGCCGTCCGTTCTCCTACGAGCAGTACTTC.

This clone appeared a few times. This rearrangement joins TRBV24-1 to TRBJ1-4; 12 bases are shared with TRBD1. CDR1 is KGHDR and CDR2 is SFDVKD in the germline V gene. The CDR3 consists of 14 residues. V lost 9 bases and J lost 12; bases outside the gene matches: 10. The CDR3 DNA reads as TGTGCCACCGGCTCCGGGACAGGGGGCGCCCAACTGTTTTTT. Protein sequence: CATGSGTGGAQLFF.

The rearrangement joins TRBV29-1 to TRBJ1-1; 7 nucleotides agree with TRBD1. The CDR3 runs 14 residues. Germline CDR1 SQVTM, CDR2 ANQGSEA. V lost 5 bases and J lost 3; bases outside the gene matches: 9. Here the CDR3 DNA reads TGCAGCGTTACTCCCGACAGGGTTGACACTGAAGCTTTCTTT. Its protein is CSVTPDRVDTEAFF.

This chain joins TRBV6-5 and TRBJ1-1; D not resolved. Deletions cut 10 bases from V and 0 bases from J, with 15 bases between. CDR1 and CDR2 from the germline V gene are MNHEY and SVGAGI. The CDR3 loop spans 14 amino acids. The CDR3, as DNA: TGTGCCATCTCCGCCACCTATATGAACACTGAAGCTTTCTTT. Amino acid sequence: CAISATYMNTEAFF.

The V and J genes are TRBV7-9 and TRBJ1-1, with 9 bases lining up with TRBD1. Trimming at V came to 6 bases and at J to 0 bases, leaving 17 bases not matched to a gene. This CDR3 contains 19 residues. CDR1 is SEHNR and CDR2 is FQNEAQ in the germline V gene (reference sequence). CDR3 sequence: CASRSFKGQGLLMNTEAFF. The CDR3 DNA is TGTGCCAGCAGATCCTTTAAGGGACAGGGCCTCCTAATGAACACTGAAGCTTTCTTT.

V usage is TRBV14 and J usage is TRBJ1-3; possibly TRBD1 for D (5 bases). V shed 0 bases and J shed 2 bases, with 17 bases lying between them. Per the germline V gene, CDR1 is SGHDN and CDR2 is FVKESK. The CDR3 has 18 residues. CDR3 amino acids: CASSQDLGLFGAGNTIYF. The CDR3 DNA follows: TGTGCCAGCAGCCAAGATCTGGGACTTTTCGGGGCTGGAAACACCATATATTTT.

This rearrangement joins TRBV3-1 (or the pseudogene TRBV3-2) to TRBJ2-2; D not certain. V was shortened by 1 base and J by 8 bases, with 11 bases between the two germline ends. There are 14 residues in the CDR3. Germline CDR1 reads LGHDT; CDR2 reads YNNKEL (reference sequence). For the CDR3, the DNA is TGTGCCAGCAGCCAAGGTGGGCAAGGAGGGGAGCTGTTTTTT. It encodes CASSQGGQGGELFF.